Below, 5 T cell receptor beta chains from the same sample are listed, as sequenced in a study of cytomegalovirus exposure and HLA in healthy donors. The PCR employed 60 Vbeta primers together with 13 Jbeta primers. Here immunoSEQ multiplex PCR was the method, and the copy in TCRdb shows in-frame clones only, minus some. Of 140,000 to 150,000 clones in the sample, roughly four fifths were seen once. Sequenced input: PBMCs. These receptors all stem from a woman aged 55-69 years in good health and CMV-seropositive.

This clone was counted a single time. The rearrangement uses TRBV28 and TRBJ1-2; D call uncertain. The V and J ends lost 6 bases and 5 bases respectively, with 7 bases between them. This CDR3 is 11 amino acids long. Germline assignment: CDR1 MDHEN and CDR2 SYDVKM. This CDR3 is CASSLTYGYTF. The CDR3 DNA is TGTGCCAGCAGCCTGACTTATGGCTACACCTTC.

This CDR3 is CASSLRAGAIGEQYF. CDR3 coding DNA: TGTGCCAGCAGTCTACGAGCGGGAGCGATAGGCGAGCAGTACTTC. The chain couples TRBV28 to TRBJ2-7; TRBD2 aligns across 8 bases. Germline CDR1 and CDR2: MDHEN and SYDVKM. This CDR3 comprises 15 residues. J gave up 6 bases and V 5 bases, and 12 bases lay outside the gene matches.

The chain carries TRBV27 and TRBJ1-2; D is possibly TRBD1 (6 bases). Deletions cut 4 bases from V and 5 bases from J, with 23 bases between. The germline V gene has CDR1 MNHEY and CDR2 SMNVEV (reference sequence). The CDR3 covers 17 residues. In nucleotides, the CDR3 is TGTGCCAGCAGTTCGTCGAATACAGGGTTGGGAGGGTATGGCTACACCTTC. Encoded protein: CASSSSNTGLGGYGYTF.

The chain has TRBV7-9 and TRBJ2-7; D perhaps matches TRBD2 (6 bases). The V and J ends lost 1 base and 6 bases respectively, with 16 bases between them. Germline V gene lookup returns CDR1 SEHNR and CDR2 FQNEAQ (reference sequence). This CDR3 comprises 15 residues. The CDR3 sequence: CASSLEIGRVAEQYF. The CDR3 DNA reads TGTGCCAGCAGCTTAGAGATCGGGAGAGTCGCCGAGCAGTACTTC. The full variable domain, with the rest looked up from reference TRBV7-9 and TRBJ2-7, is DTGVSQNPRHKITKRGQNVTFRCDPISEHNRLYWYRQTLGQGPEFLTYFQNEAQLEKSRLLSDRFSAERPKGSFSTLEIQRTEQGDSAMYLCASSLEIGRVAEQYFGPGTRLTVT.

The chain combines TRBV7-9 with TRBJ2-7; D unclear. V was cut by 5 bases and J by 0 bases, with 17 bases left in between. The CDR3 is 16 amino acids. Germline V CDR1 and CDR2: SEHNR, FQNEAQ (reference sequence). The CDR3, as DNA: TGTGCCAGCAGCCCCCTCGGAGTGACCCTCTCCTACGAGCAGTACTTC. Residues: CASSPLGVTLSYEQYF.